The 19 T cell receptor beta chains below come from one sample, sequenced in a study. The assay was immunoSEQ multiplex PCR, and TCRdb's table has in-frame clones only and misses some. The sample lists roughly 68,000 clones, 93% occurring once. Specimen: PBMCs. The receptors here all came from a man aged 40-49 years with rheumatoid arthritis.

In this sample, this clone turned up once. The V and J genes are TRBV6-5 and TRBJ1-4, with D unresolved. V shed 6 bases and J shed 0 bases, with 8 bases lying between them. CDR3 length: 14 residues. Germline CDR1 and CDR2: MNHEY and SVGAGI. The CDR3 loop is CASSRISTNEKLFF. CDR3 DNA sequence: TGTGCCAGCAGCCGAATATCAACTAATGAAAAACTGTTTTTT.

This rearrangement joins TRBV30 to TRBJ1-3, with 10 positions matching TRBD1. Germline V gene sequence: CDR1 GTSNPN, CDR2 SVGIG (reference sequence). CDR3 length: 17 amino acids. Trimming took 2 bases from V and 0 from J; bases not matched to a gene: 7. The CDR3: CAWSPGQGRFSGNTIYF. The CDR3 DNA is TGTGCCTGGAGTCCGGGACAGGGGCGATTCTCTGGAAACACCATATATTTT.

This chain links TRBV2 with TRBJ2-7, with D tentatively TRBD1 (6 bases). V was shortened by 7 bases and J by 1 base, with 11 bases between the two germline ends. Germline-derived CDR1 and CDR2 are SNHLY and FYNNEI. The CDR3 length is 13 residues. The CDR3 here is CASKNGQSYEQYF. The CDR3 DNA reads TGTGCCAGCAAAAATGGACAGTCCTACGAGCAGTACTTC.

The rearrangement uses TRBV4-1 and TRBJ2-7; 7 bases agree with TRBD2. Trimming cost V 4 bases and J 0 bases; bases outside gene matches: 0. This CDR3 is built from 13 residues. CDR1 MGHRA and CDR2 YSYEKL come from the germline V gene. CDR3 in amino acids: CASSRDYSYEQYF. In DNA, the CDR3 is TGCGCCAGCAGCCGGGACTACTCCTACGAGCAGTACTTC.

The chain employs TRBV27 and TRBJ1-1, with 10 bases identical to TRBD1. The CDR3 has 19 amino acids. The ends lost 2 bases at V and 3 bases at J; junction bases unmatched: 15. Germline V lookup: CDR1 MNHEY, CDR2 SMNVEV (reference sequence). Here the CDR3 DNA reads TGTGCCAGCAGTTTAACGTTCGGGACAGGGGTAATCGGAGACACTGAAGCTTTCTTT. Translated: CASSLTFGTGVIGDTEAFF.

V is TRBV28 and J is TRBJ2-4, with a weak D call TRBD2 (7 bases). Looked up from germline, CDR1 is MDHEN and CDR2 is SYDVKM. Trimming shortened V by 7 bases and J by 0 bases, and 16 bases separated the two germline ends. The CDR3 is made up of 16 amino acids. The CDR3 bases are TGTGCCAGCATGGGGGGGGGCGCAGTAGCCAAAAACATTCAGTACTTC. Translation gives CASMGGGAVAKNIQYF.

V gene TRBV29-1 combines with J gene TRBJ2-5; 11 nucleotides align to TRBD2. Trimming removed 4 bases from V and 5 bases from J; junction bases left unmatched: 9. CDR3 length: 15 amino acids. CDR1 and CDR2 (germline): SQVTM, ANQGSEA. The chain's CDR3 is CSVVAGGTPGETQYF. Here the CDR3 DNA reads TGCAGCGTTGTAGCGGGGGGGACACCAGGGGAGACCCAGTACTTC.

This rearrangement joins TRBV7-2 to TRBJ2-7; perhaps TRBD2 as D (6 bases). V was pared by 5 bases and J by 5 bases, with 13 bases between. From germline, CDR1 is SGHTA and CDR2 FQGNSA. This CDR3 is 13 amino acids long. The CDR3 bases are TGTGCCAGCAGCCCTGGCGGGGCTAACGAGCAGTACTTC. This sequence encodes CASSPGGANEQYF. Complete variable domain (other parts from reference TRBV7-2 and TRBJ2-7): GAGVSQSPSNKVTEKGKDVELRCDPISGHTALYWYRQSLGQGLEFLIYFQGNSAPDKSGLPSDRFSAERTGGSVSTLTIQRTQQEDSAVYLCASSPGGANEQYFGPGTRLTVT.

The chain joins TRBV18 to TRBJ1-2, with D hard to call. This CDR3 has 13 residues. Looked up from germline, CDR1 is KGHSH and CDR2 is LQKENI. Trimming cost V 2 bases and J 2 bases, with 6 bases left between them. In DNA form, the CDR3 reads TGTGCCAGCTCACCAGGGCAGAACTATGGCTACACCTTC. As protein: CASSPGQNYGYTF. The full variable domain, with the rest looked up from reference TRBV18 and TRBJ1-2, is NAGVMQNPRHLVRRRGQEARLRCSPMKGHSHVYWYRQLPEEGLKFMVYLQKENIIDESGMPKERFSAEFPKEGPSILRIQQVVRGDSAAYFCASSPGQNYGYTFGSGTRLTVV.

The chain has TRBV2 and TRBJ1-1; 10 bases fit TRBD1. Germline values: CDR1 SNHLY, CDR2 FYNNEI. This CDR3 is 15 amino acids long. V lost 8 bases, J lost 3 bases, and 9 bases stayed unmatched. The CDR3 nucleotides are TGTGCCAGCCGCGAGCGGGACAGGGGTTACACTGAAGCTTTCTTT. Translation: CASRERDRGYTEAFF.

This clone was detected once. Here the CDR3 DNA reads TGTGCCAGCATGTTACGGCCGACCGGTCTCGGTGGCTACACCTTC. This codes for CASMLRPTGLGGYTF. The V gene is TRBV28, the J gene TRBJ1-2; no clear D. V lost 7 bases, J lost 7 bases, and 22 bases lay in between. Germline CDR1 MDHEN, CDR2 SYDVKM. The CDR3 is 15 residues long.

The chain combines TRBV28 with TRBJ2-5; D is unresolved. The V end was cut by 4 bases, the J end by 5 bases, with 5 bases between. This CDR3 is built from 11 residues. Germline V CDR1 and CDR2: MDHEN, SYDVKM. This CDR3 reads CASSSRETQYF. The DNA for the CDR3 is TGTGCCAGCAGTTCTCGGGAGACCCAGTACTTC.

The CDR3 region is CASSLGGTTNTEAFF. CDR3 in DNA: TGTGCCAGCAGTTTAGGCGGAACAACGAACACTGAAGCTTTCTTT. The chain couples TRBV27 to TRBJ1-1, with no clear D. Deletions cut 2 bases from V and 1 base from J, with 11 bases between. This CDR3 contains 15 residues. Germline CDR1 is MNHEY and CDR2 is SMNVEV (reference sequence).

This chain connects TRBV7-2 to TRBJ1-1, with no clear D. The CDR3 consists of 14 residues. V was shortened by 5 bases and J by 4 bases, with 14 bases between the two germline ends. Per germline, CDR1 SGHTA and CDR2 FQGNSA. This chain's CDR3 is CASSPIYRSTEAFF. The CDR3 nucleotides read TGTGCCAGCAGCCCAATTTACAGATCCACTGAAGCTTTCTTT.

This chain connects TRBV20-1 to TRBJ2-1; possibly TRBD1 or TRBD2 for D (5 bases each). There are 11 residues in the CDR3. Trimming cost V 3 bases and J 8 bases, with 8 bases left between them. Per germline, CDR1 DFQATT and CDR2 SNEGSKA (reference sequence). The CDR3 region is CSARGPHEQFF. CDR3 DNA sequence: TGCAGTGCTAGGGGACCCCATGAGCAGTTCTTC.

The V gene is TRBV7-9, the J gene TRBJ2-2, with TRBD1 matching 7 bases. The length of the CDR3 is 15 residues. Unmatched junction bases numbered 7, after V lost 6 bases and J lost 3 bases. Germline lookup yields CDR1 SEHNR and CDR2 FQNEAQ (reference sequence). CDR3 DNA: TGTGCCAGCAGTCTCAGGGACAGAGACACCGGGGAGCTGTTTTTT. Translated: CASSLRDRDTGELFF.

The CDR3 DNA reads TGTGCCAGCAGCAAAGAGCCAGGAGAGTTCTTC. Amino acid sequence: CASSKEPGEFF. The V call is TRBV21-1, the J call TRBJ2-1. TRBV21-1 is an annotated pseudogene. The CDR3 contains 11 residues.

The chain carries TRBV28 and TRBJ2-7; tentative D call: TRBD1 (6 bases). The V end was cut by 4 bases, the J end by 7 bases, with 23 bases between. The CDR3 covers 16 residues. Germline-derived CDR1 and CDR2 are MDHEN and SYDVKM. CDR3 sequence reads: CASSSPGDKGHREQYF. In DNA form, the CDR3 reads TGTGCCAGCAGTTCCCCAGGGGACAAAGGCCATCGGGAGCAGTACTTC.

The chain carries TRBV30 and TRBJ1-6, with D perhaps TRBD1 (6 bases). The CDR3 sequence is 13 residues long. Germline V CDR1 and CDR2: GTSNPN, SVGIG (reference sequence). Trimming removed 3 bases from V and 5 bases from J, with 8 bases in between. The CDR3 here is CAWSRGNNSPLHF. CDR3 nucleotides: TGTGCCTGGAGCAGGGGTAATAATTCACCCCTCCACTTT.